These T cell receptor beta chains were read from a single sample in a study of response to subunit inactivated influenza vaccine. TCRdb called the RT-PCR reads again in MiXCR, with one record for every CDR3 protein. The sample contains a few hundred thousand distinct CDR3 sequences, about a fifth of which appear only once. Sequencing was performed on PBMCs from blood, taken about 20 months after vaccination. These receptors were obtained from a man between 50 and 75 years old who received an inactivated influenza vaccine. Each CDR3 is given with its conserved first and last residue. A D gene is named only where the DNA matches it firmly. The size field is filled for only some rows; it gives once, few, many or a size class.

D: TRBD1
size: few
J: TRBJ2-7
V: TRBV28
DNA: TGTGCCAGCAGCCAACTACAGGGGGCGTTCTCCTACGAGCAGTACTTC
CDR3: CASSQLQGAFSYEQYF

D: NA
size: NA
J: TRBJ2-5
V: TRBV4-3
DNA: TGCGCCAGCAGCCAAGATGTATTGGGGGGTCGAGAGACCCAGTACTTC
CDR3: CASSQDVLGGRETQYF

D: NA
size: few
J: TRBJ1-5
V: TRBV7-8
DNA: TGTGCCAGCAGCTCCATCGGGGGGTTTACCAATCAGCCCCAGCATTTT
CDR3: CASSSIGGFTNQPQHF

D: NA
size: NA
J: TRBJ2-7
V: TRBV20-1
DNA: TGCAGTGCTTGGGACGTCCGGGACCCTGCCTACGAGCAGTACTTC
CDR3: CSAWDVRDPAYEQYF

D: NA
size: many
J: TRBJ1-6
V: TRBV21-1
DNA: TGTGCCAGCAGCAAAGACGTCCTTTCAGGGGGTTGTTCGGGGGATAATTCACCCCTCCACTTT
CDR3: CASSKDVLSGGCSGDNSPLHF

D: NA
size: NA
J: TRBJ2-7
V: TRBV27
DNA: TGTGCCAGCAGTCCAAAGAGGGGGGGCTTCTACGAGCAGTACTTC
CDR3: CASSPKRGGFYEQYF

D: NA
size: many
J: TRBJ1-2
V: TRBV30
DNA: TGTGCCTGGAGGGGAAGAAATACCTATGGCTACACCTTC
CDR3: CAWRGRNTYGYTF

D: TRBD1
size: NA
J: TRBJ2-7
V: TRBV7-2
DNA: TGTGCCAGCAGCTTAGAGCCAGGGGGCGCGTACGAGCAGTACTTC
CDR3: CASSLEPGGAYEQYF

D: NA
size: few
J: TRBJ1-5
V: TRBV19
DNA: TGTGCCAGTAGCCCGGTGTTAGGCCTCAATCAGCCCCAGCATTTT
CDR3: CASSPVLGLNQPQHF

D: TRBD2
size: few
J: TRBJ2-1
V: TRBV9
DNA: TGTGCCAGCAGCGTAGAGGTAAGACTAGCGGCTGAGCAGTTCTTC
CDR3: CASSVEVRLAAEQFF

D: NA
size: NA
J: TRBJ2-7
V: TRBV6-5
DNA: TGTGCCAGCAGTTCCCTTACGTCCGGGGGTGGCGAGCAGTACTTC
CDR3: CASSSLTSGGGEQYF

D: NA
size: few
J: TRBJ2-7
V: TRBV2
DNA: TGTGCAACCTCGGGAGGGGGCGACGAGCAGTACTTC
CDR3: CATSGGGDEQYF

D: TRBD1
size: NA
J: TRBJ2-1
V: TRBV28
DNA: TGTGCCAGCAGTTTAAACAGGGGGGCCTACAATGAGCAGTTCTTC
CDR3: CASSLNRGAYNEQFF

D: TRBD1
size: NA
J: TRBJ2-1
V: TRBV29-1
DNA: TGCAGCGTTGAAGACTGGACAGGGGGCTCCTACAATGAGCAGTTCTTC
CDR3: CSVEDWTGGSYNEQFF

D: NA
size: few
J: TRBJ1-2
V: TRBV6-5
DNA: TGTGCCAGCAGTTACTCGGGGTTTAGCGGTGGCTACACCTTC
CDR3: CASSYSGFSGGYTF

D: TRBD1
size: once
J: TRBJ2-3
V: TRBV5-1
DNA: TGCGCCAGCAGCTTGGCATGGACAGGGGAATACACAGATACGCAGTATTTT
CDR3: CASSLAWTGEYTDTQYF

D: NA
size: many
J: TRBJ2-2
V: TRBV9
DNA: TGTGCCAGCAGCGTAGTTTCGTCGGTAGCGGCGAACACCGGGGAGCTGTTTTTT
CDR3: CASSVVSSVAANTGELFF

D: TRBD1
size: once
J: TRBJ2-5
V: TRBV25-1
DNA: TGTGCCAGCAGTGTTGCCGGGACAGGTATAAAGACCCAGTACTTC
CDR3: CASSVAGTGIKTQYF

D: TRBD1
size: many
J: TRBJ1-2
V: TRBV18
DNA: TGTGCCAGCAGTCCCGACAGGGGGCATGGCTACACCTTC
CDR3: CASSPDRGHGYTF

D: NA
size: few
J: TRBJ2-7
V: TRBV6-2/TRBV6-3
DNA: TGTGCCAGCAGAACCCCCTACGAGCAGTACTTC
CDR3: CASRTPYEQYF

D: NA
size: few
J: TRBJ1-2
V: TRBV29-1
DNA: TGCAGCGTTGAAGACAGGGAAGGTGACTATGGCTACACCTTC
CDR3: CSVEDREGDYGYTF

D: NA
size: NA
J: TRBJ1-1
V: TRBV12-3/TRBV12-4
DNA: TGTGCCAGCAGTCCCCACGGGGGAGCAGCTTTCTTT
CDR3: CASSPHGGAAFF

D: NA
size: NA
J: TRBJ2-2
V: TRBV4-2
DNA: TGTGCCAGCAGCCAAGATGCCCTACGGAGAGGCGAGCTGTTTTTT
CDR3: CASSQDALRRGELFF

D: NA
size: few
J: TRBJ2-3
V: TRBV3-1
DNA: TGTGCCAGCAGCCCCAACCCCGGAGATACGCAGTATTTT
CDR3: CASSPNPGDTQYF

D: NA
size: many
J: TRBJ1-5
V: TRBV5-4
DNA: TGTGCCAGCAGCTTTGGGGAAAATCAGCCCCAGCATTTT
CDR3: CASSFGENQPQHF

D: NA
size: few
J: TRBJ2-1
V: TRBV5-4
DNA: TGTGCCAGCAGCCCTACACGGAGCGGGCTTAACAATGAGCAGTTCTTC
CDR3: CASSPTRSGLNNEQFF

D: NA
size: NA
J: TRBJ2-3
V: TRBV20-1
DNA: TGCAGTGCATTAGTTAGCACAGATACGCAGTATTTT
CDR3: CSALVSTDTQYF

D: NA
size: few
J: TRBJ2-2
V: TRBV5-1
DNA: TGCGCCAGCAGCTTGGGCTCCCTTTCGAACACCGGGGAGCTGTTTTTT
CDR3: CASSLGSLSNTGELFF

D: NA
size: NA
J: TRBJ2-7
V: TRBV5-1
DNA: TGCGCCAGCAGCTTGGAATCTCGCTACGAGCAGTACTTC
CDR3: CASSLESRYEQYF

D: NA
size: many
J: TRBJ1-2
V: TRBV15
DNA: TGTGCCACCAGCAGAGACCCTCAGGCCGGCTATGGCTACACCTTC
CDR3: CATSRDPQAGYGYTF

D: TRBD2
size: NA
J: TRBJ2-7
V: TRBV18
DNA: TGTGCCAGCTCTGCTAGCGGGGGAACCTACGAGCAGTACTTC
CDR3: CASSASGGTYEQYF

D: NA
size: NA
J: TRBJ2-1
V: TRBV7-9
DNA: TGTGCCAGCAGCTTAGGCCAGCGGTCAAACGAGCAGTTCTTC
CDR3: CASSLGQRSNEQFF

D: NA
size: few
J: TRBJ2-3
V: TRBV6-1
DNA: TGTGCCAGCAGTCAAACTGCTAGCACAGATACGCAGTATTTT
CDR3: CASSQTASTDTQYF

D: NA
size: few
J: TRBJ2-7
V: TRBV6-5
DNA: TGTGCCAGCAGTTACACCTCCTTGGGTTCCTACGAGCAGTACTTC
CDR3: CASSYTSLGSYEQYF

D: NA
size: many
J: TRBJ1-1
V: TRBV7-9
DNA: TGTGCCAGCAGCTTAGCGGTCCTCCCCACTGAAGCTTTCTTT
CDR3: CASSLAVLPTEAFF

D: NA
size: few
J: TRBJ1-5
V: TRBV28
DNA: TGTGCCAGCAGGGCCCGATCTAGCAATCAGCCCCAGCATTTT
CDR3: CASRARSSNQPQHF

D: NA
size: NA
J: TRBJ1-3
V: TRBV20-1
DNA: TGCAGTGTAGCTGGTCGCAACACCATATATTTT
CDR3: CSVAGRNTIYF

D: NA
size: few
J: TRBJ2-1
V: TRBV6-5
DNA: TGTGCCAGCAGCTTAACATCGGGTGATGAGCAGTTCTTC
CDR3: CASSLTSGDEQFF

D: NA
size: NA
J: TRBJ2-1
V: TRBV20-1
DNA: TGCAGTGCTAGCGTCTGGGCCTACAATGAGCAGTTCTTC
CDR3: CSASVWAYNEQFF

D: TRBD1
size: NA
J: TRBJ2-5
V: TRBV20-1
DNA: TGCAGTGCTAGTCAAGGGGGCGAGACCCAGTACTTC
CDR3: CSASQGGETQYF

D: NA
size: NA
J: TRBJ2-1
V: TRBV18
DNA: TGTGCCAGTTGTAGTGAGGTTGAGCAGTTCTTC
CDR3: CASCSEVEQFF

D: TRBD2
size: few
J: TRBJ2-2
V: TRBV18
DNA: TGTGCCAGCTCACCACCCACTAGCGGGTTCGACCTGTATAACACCGGGGAGCTGTTTTTT
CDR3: CASSPPTSGFDLYNTGELFF

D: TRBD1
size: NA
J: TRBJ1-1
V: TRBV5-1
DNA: TGCGCCAGCAGCGCCCGTCCCGGGACAGGGGTTCGAAACATGAACACTGAAGCTTTCTTT
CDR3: CASSARPGTGVRNMNTEAFF

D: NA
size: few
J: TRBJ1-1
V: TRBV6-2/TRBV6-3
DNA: TGTGCCAGCAGTTACGAATGGGGGGCGGAGAACACTGAAGCTTTCTTT
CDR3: CASSYEWGAENTEAFF

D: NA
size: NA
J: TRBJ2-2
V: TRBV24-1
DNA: TGTGCCACCGGGCAGGGTACGACCGGGGAGCTGTTTTTT
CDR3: CATGQGTTGELFF

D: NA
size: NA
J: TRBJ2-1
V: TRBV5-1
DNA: TGCGCCAGCAGCTTGGGGGCGCGGTCCTACAATGAGCAGTTCTTC
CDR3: CASSLGARSYNEQFF

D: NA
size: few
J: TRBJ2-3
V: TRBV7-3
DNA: TGTGCCAGCAGCCTACTCGGTAGCGCTAGCACAGATACGCAGTATTTT
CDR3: CASSLLGSASTDTQYF

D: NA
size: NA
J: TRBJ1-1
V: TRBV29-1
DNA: TGCAGCGGCCTCGGGGGAGGCACTGAAGCTTTCTTT
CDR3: CSGLGGGTEAFF

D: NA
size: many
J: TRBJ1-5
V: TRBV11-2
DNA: TGTGCCAGCAGCCCAGGGAGGGGCCAGCCCCAGCATTTT
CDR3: CASSPGRGQPQHF

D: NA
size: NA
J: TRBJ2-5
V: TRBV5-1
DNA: TGCGCCAGCAGCTCCGGACAGCCCCTAGAGACCCAGTACTTC
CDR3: CASSSGQPLETQYF

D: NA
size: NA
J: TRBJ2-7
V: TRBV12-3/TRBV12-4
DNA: TGTGCCAGCAGTCAAGGACCCAGGAAGGTCGAGCAGTACTTC
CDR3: CASSQGPRKVEQYF

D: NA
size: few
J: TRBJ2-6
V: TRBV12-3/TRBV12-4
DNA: TGTGCCAGCAGTGGAGACCCTGGGGCCAACGTCCTGACTTTC
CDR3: CASSGDPGANVLTF